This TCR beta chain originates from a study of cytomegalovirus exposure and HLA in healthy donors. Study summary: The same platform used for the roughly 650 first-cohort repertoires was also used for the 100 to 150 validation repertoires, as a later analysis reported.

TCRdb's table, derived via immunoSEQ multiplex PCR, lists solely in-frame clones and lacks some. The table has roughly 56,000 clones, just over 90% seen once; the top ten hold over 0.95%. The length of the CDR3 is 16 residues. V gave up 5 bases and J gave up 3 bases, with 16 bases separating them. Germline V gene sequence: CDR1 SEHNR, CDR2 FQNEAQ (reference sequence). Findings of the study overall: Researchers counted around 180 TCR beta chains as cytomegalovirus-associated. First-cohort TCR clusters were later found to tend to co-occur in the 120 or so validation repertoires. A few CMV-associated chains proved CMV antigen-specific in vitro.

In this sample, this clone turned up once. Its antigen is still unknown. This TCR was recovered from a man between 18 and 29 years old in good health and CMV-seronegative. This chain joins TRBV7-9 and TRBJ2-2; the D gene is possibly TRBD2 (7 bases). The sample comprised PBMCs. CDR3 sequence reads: CASSRAGAPYTGELFF. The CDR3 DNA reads TGTGCCAGCAGCCGGGCGGGGGCACCTTACACCGGGGAGCTGTTTTTT.